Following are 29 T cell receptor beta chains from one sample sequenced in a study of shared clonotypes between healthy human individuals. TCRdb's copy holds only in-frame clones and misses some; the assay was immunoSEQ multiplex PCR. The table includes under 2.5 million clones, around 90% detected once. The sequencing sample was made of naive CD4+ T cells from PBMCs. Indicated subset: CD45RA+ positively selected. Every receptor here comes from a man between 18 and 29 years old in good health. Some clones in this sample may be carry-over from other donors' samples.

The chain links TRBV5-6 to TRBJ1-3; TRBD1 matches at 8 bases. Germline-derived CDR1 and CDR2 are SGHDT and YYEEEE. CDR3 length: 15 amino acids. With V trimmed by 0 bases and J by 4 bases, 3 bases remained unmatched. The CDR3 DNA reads TGTGCCAGCAGCTTGGACCGGACAGGGGGAAACACCATATATTTT. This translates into CASSLDRTGGNTIYF.

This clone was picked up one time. The CDR3 bases are TGCGCCAGCAGCTTGGCCCAAACACCAGCCCATTCCTACGAGCAGTACTTC. The encoded protein is CASSLAQTPAHSYEQYF. The genes are TRBV5-1 and TRBJ2-7; D call uncertain. The CDR3 consists of 17 residues. Deletions cut 0 bases from V and 1 base from J, with 17 bases between. The V gene's germline CDR1 is SGHRS and CDR2 YFSETQ.

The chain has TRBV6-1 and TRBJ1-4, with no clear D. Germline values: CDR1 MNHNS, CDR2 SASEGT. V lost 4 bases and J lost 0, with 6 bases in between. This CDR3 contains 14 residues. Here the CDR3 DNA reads TGTGCCAGCAGTGCAGAAGCAACTAATGAAAAACTGTTTTTT. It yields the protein CASSAEATNEKLFF.

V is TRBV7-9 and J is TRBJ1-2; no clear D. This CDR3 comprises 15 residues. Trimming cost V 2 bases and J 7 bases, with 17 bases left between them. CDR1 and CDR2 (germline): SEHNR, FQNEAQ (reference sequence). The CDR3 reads CASSLINGDIRGYTF. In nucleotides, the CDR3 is TGTGCCAGCAGCTTAATAAACGGGGATATCCGTGGCTACACCTTC.

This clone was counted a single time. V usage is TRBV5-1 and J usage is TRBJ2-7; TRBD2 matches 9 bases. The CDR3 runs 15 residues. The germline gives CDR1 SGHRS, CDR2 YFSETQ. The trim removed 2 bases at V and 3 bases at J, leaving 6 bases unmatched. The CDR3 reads CASSFLAGTNYEQYF. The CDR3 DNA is TGCGCCAGCAGCTTCCTAGCGGGAACCAACTACGAGCAGTACTTC.

In DNA, the CDR3 is TGTGCAAGTCGCTTTGACGTCGCCTGCGAGCAGTACTTC. The encoded protein is CASRFDVACEQYF. The chain uses TRBV12-2 and TRBJ2-7. TRBV12-2 is deemed a pseudogene. This CDR3 is built from 13 residues.

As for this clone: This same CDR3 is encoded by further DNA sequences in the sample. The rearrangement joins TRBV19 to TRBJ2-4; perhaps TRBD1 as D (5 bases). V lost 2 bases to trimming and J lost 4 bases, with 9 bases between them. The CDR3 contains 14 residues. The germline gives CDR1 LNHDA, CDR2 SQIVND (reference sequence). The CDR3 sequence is CASSITGSKNIQYF. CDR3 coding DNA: TGTGCCAGTAGTATAACAGGATCAAAAAACATTCAGTACTTC.

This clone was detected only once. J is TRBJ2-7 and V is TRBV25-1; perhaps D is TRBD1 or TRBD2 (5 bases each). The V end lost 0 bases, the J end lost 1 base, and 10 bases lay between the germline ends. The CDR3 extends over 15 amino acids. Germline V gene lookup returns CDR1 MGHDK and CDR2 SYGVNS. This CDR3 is CASSEYGTTSYEQYF. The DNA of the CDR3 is TGTGCCAGCAGTGAATACGGGACCACATCCTACGAGCAGTACTTC.

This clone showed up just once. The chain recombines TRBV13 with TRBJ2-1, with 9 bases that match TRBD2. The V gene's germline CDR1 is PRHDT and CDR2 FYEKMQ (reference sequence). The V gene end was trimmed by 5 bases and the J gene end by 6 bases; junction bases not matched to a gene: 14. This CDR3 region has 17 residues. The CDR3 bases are TGTGCCAGCAGCCGCCCCAAAGGGGGCGGGAGGGGCAATGAGCAGTTCTTC. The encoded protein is CASSRPKGGGRGNEQFF.

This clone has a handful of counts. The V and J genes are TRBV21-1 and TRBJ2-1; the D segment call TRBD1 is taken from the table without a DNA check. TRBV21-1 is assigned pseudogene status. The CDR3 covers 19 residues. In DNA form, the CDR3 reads TGTGCCAGCAGCTCCCGGGACAGGGGGAAAAACTACTCCTACAATGAGCAGTTCTTC. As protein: CASSSRDRGKNYSYNEQFF.

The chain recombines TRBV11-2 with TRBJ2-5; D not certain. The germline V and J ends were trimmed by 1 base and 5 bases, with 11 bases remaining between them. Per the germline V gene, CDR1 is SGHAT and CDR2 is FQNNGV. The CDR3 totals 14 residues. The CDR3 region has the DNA TGTGCCAGCAGCTTAGTCAGCAATGCGGAGACCCAGTACTTC. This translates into CASSLVSNAETQYF.

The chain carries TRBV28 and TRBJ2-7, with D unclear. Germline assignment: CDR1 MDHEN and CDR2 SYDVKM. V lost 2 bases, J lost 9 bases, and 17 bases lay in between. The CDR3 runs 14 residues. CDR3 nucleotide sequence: TGTGCCAGCAGTTTACCGGACGAACCCCTCGGGCAGTACTTC. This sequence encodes CASSLPDEPLGQYF.

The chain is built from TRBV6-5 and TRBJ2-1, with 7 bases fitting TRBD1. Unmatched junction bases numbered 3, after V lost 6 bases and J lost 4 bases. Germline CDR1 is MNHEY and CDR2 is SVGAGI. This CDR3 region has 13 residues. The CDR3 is CASRGTVYNEQFF. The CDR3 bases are TGTGCCAGCAGGGGGACAGTTTACAATGAGCAGTTCTTC.

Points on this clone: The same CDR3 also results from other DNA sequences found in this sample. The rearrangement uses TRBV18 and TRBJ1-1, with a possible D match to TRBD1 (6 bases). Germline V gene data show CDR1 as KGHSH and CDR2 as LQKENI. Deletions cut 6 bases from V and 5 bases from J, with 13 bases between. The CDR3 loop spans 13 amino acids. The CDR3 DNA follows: TGTGCCAGCTCCCCGAACAGGGAGACTGAAGCTTTCTTT. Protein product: CASSPNRETEAFF.

CDR3 residues: CASSEGGAASEQYF. The CDR3 DNA reads TGTGCCAGCAGTGAAGGGGGCGCAGCCTCCGAGCAGTACTTC. V gene TRBV6-1 combines with J gene TRBJ2-7; TRBD1 is a possible D gene (5 bases). The CDR3 contains 14 residues. The ends were cut back, 1 base at V and 6 bases at J, with 13 bases in the middle. The germline V gene encodes CDR1 MNHNS and CDR2 SASEGT.

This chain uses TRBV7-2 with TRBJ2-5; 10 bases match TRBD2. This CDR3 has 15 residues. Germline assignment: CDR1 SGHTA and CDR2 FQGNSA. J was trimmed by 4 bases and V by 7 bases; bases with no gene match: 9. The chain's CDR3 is CASTRSGREGETQYF. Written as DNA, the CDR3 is TGTGCCAGCACTCGAAGCGGGAGGGAAGGAGAGACCCAGTACTTC.

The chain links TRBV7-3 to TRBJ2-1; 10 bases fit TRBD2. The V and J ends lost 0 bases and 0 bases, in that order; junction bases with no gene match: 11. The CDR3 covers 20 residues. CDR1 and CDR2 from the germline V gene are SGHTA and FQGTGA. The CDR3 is CASSLTLPSGSPISYNEQFF. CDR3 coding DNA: TGTGCCAGCAGCTTAACGTTGCCTAGCGGGAGCCCCATCTCCTACAATGAGCAGTTCTTC.

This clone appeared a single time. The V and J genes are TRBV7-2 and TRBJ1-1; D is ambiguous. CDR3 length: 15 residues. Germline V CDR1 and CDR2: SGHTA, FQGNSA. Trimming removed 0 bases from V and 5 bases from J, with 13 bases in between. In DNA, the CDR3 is TGTGCCAGCAGCTTAGCACCTGGGAGGAGGACTGAAGCTTTCTTT. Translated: CASSLAPGRRTEAFF.

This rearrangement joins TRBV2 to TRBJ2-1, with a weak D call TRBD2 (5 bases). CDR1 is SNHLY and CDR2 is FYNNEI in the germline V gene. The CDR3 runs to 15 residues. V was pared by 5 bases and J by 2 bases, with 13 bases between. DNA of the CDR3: TGTGCCAGCAGTCGGTCAGCGGCCGCCTACAATGAGCAGTTCTTC. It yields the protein CASSRSAAAYNEQFF.

CDR3 protein: CASSVGTVNNEQFF. CDR3 sequence (DNA): TGCGCCAGCAGTGTTGGGACAGTAAACAATGAGCAGTTCTTC. This chain connects TRBV10-2 to TRBJ2-1; the match to TRBD1 covers 7 bases. The CDR3 is made up of 14 amino acids. The germline V gene has CDR1 WSHSY and CDR2 SAAADI. With 4 bases clipped from V and 5 bases from J, the junction kept 5 bases outside the gene matches.

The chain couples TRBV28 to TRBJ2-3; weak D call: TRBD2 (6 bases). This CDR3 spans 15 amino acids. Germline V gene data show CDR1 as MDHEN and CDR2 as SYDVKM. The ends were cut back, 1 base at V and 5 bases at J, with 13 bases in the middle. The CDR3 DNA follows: TGTGCCAGCAGTTTATTTCTCGGGAGTGGAGATACGCAGTATTTT. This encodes CASSLFLGSGDTQYF.

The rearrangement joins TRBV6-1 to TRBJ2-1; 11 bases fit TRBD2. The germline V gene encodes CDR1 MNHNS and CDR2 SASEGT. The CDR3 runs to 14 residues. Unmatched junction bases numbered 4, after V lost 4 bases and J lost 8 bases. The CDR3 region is CASSVDSGRDEQFF. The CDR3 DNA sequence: TGTGCCAGCAGTGTAGATAGCGGGAGGGATGAGCAGTTCTTC.

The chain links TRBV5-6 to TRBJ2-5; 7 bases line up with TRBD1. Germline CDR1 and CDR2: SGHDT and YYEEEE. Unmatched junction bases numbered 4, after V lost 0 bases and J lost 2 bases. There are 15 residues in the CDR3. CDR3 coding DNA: TGTGCCAGCAGCTTGGGACAGGGATATCAAGAGACCCAGTACTTC. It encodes CASSLGQGYQETQYF.

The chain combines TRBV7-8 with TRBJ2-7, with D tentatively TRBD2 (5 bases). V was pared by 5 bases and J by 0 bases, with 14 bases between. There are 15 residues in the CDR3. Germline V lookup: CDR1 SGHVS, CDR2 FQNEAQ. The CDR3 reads CASSGGALGSYEQYF. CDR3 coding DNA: TGTGCCAGCAGCGGAGGAGCTCTGGGCTCCTACGAGCAGTACTTC.

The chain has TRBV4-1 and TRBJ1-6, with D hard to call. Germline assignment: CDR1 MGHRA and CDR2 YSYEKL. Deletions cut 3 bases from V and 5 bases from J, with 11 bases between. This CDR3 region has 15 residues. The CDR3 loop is CASSQGGLHNSPLHF. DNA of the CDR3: TGCGCCAGCAGCCAGGGTGGACTGCATAATTCACCCCTCCACTTT.

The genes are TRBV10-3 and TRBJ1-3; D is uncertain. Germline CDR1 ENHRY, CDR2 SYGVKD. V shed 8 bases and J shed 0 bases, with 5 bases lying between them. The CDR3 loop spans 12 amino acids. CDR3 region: CAIESSGNTIYF. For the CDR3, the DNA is TGTGCCATCGAATCCTCTGGAAACACCATATATTTT.

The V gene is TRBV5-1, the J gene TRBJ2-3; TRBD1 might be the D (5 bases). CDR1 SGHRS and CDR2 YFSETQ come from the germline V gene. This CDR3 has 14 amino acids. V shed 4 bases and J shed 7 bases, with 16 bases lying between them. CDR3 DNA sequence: TGCGCCAGCAGCCAGCTGCTGGGGCCGAATACGCAGTATTTT. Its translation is CASSQLLGPNTQYF.

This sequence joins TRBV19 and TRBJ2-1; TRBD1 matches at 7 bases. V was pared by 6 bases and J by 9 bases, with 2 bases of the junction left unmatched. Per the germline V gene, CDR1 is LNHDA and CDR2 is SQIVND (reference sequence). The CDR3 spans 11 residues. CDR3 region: CASSRGTEQFF. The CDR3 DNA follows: TGTGCCAGTAGCAGGGGGACTGAGCAGTTCTTC.

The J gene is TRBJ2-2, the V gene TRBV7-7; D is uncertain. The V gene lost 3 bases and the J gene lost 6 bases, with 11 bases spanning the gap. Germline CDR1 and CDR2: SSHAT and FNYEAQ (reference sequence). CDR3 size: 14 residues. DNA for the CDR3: TGTGCCAGCAGCTTTAGACTCATGGCCGGGGAGCTGTTTTTT. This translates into CASSFRLMAGELFF. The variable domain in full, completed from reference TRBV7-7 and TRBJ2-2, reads GAGVSQSPRYKVTKRGQDVTLRCDPISSHATLYWYQQALGQGPEFLTYFNYEAQPDKSGLPSDRFSAERPEGSISTLTIQRTEQRDSAMYRCASSFRLMAGELFFGEGSRLTVL.